Each of the 5 T cell receptor beta chains below was sequenced from the same sample in a study of T cells in localized non-small cell lung cancer (dated by TCRdb to the early 2020s). Library construction relied on the immunoSEQ multiplex PCR assay. TCRdb obtained this table from immuneACCESS and retained in-frame rearrangements with V and J assigned. These tables miss some clones; where compared with another copy, unresolved V genes account for less than half of the shortfall, and the remainder is unexplained. This sample has over 30,000 clones in its table, and roughly 87% of those were observed once. 15% to 20% of the sample belongs to the ten largest clones. The sample was peripheral blood mononuclear cells, taken before any cancer treatment. Receptor source: a man between 40 and 75 years old with stage III lung adenocarcinoma.

The genes are TRBV5-1 and TRBJ2-3; weak D call: TRBD1 (5 bases). Germline assignment: CDR1 SGHRS and CDR2 YFSETQ. V was trimmed by 5 bases and J by 2 bases, leaving 15 bases between them. The CDR3 loop spans 15 amino acids. The CDR3 here is CASSFQGAPTDTQYF. In nucleotides, the CDR3 is TGCGCCAGCAGTTTCCAAGGGGCCCCCACAGATACGCAGTATTTT.

The chain recombines TRBV30 with TRBJ2-5; D unclear. Germline V lookup: CDR1 GTSNPN, CDR2 SVGIG (reference sequence). Trimming took off 5 bases at V and 5 bases at J, with 12 bases between the two ends. This CDR3 is 12 amino acids long. CDR3 in DNA: TGTGCCTGGGGGTTAGCCCTGGAGACCCAGTACTTC. Its translation: CAWGLALETQYF.

This clone has just a few counts. This chain links TRBV11-2 with TRBJ1-2; D not certain. V shed 2 bases and J shed 7 bases, with 14 bases lying between them. The CDR3 runs 14 residues. CDR1 and CDR2 from the germline V gene are SGHAT and FQNNGV. The CDR3 is CASSLSDGAAGYTF. The DNA for the CDR3 is TGTGCCAGCAGCTTATCAGACGGTGCGGCTGGCTACACCTTC. Full variable domain (rest looked up from reference TRBV11-2 and TRBJ1-2): EAGVAQSPRYKIIEKRQSVAFWCNPISGHATLYWYQQILGQGPKLLIQFQNNGVVDDSQLPKDRFSAERLKGVDSTLKIQPAKLEDSAVYLCASSLSDGAAGYTFGSGTRLTVV.

The V and J genes are TRBV5-5 and TRBJ1-5; no reliable D call. The V gene lost 4 bases and the J gene lost 7 bases, with 18 bases spanning the gap. CDR1 and CDR2 (germline): SGHKS, YYEKEE (reference sequence). CDR3 length: 15 amino acids. The CDR3 sequence is CASSPTRGDGQPQHF. The CDR3 coding sequence is TGTGCCAGCAGCCCGACGAGAGGTGATGGACAGCCCCAGCATTTT.

This clone has only one observation. This chain uses TRBV6-6 with TRBJ2-7; the match to TRBD2 covers 8 bases. The CDR3 runs 14 residues. CDR1 and CDR2 from the germline V gene are MNHNY and SVGAGI (reference sequence). The V segment lost 6 bases and the J segment 2 bases; nucleotides outside the gene matches: 6. The CDR3 DNA sequence: TGTGCCAGCAGAACCCGGGAGGGCCCCTACGAGCAGTACTTC. It specifies CASRTREGPYEQYF.